The rows below give T cell receptor beta chains drawn from one sample of a study of T cell responses to AZD1222 COVID-19 vaccine. TCRdb's table, derived via immunoSEQ multiplex PCR, lists solely in-frame clones and lacks some. The repertoire consists of about 150,000 clones, with more than 85% occurring once and the leading ten covering approximately 3.5%. Sample: peripheral blood, taken 28 days after the second AZD1222 dose. The receptors here all came from an adult who received the AZD1222 COVID-19 vaccine. The CDR3 runs from the conserved cysteine through the conserved F or W.

j_gene | v_gene | CDR3aa
TRBJ1-5 | TRBV20-1 | CSASYRPNQPQHF
TRBJ2-7 | TRBV27 | CASRRGQGLDEQYF
TRBJ2-7 | TRBV28 | CASSIAGAGVGYF
TRBJ1-1 | TRBV10-1 | CASSPRTGSSTEAFF
TRBJ1-5 | TRBV6-2/TRBV6-3 | CASSYDLQGNQPQHF
TRBJ1-6 | TRBV3-1/TRBV3-2 | CASSHGGPYNSPLHF
TRBJ2-1 | TRBV18 | CASSPNLGLAGAKYNEQFF
TRBJ1-1 | TRBV6-5 | CASSYSRGQLNTEAFF
TRBJ1-2 | TRBV7-2 | CASSLVAPRGYGYTF
TRBJ1-3 | TRBV28 | CASSLSGAGNTIYF
TRBJ2-1 | TRBV4-3 | CASSQDERMGNEQFF
TRBJ1-2 | TRBV28 | CASSAPGTGGAGYTF
TRBJ1-4 | TRBV27 | CASSLRRGSEKLFF
TRBJ2-3 | TRBV24-1 | CATSEKRQGTDTQYF
TRBJ1-2 | TRBV28 | CASSLSDPGQVYGYTF
TRBJ1-2 | TRBV27 | CASSFGQGSYGYTF
TRBJ1-3 | TRBV11-2 | CASSLKPGPLSGNTIYF
TRBJ1-4 | TRBV5-6 | CASSLVKRGEKLFF
TRBJ2-3 | TRBV4-1 | CASSSSGGGTDTQYF
TRBJ1-3 | TRBV9 | CASSPRTSGNTIYF
TRBJ2-5 | TRBV19 | CASSIPGEPIGETQYF
TRBJ1-3 | TRBV5-1 | CASSLQGIYPSGNTIYF
TRBJ1-2 | TRBV28 | CASSLGLSGLRYGYTF
TRBJ2-5 | TRBV4-1 | CASSQLIQETQYF
TRBJ2-1 | TRBV9 | CASSPRGLADYNEQFF
TRBJ2-5 | TRBV28 | CASSVGYQETQYF
TRBJ1-2 | TRBV9 | CASSPYRDGHLKVGYTF
TRBJ2-7 | TRBV27 | CASSPRTSGVYSYEQYF
TRBJ1-4 | TRBV11-2 | CASSLVTVSNEKLFF
TRBJ1-1 | TRBV6-6 | CASNYDPNTEAFF
TRBJ1-1 | TRBV5-1 | CASSLGSGTGAGGTEAFF
TRBJ2-1 | TRBV15 | CATSSNPNVKRRGRRGNEQFF
TRBJ2-7 | TRBV28 | CASSSTGQGIREQYF
TRBJ1-5 | TRBV5-6 | CASSLEPGQPQHF
TRBJ1-1 | TRBV9 | CASSALVWTPEAFF
TRBJ1-1 | TRBV29-1 | CSVRGFMNTEAFF
TRBJ1-1 | TRBV29-1 | CSYSPGGGIGNTEAFF
TRBJ1-1 | TRBV12-3/TRBV12-4 | CASSLSGEAFF
TRBJ1-2 | TRBV7-2 | CASSLSPGHDYGYTF
TRBJ2-7 | TRBV29-1 | CSVGVGEQYF
TRBJ1-4 | TRBV11-2 | CASSLGQEIEKLFF
TRBJ2-2 | TRBV10-1 | CASSPDEWRESTGELFF
TRBJ1-1 | TRBV7-2 | CASSLGRNRINTEAFF
TRBJ2-5 | TRBV29-1 | CSYGRLGETQYF
TRBJ2-7 | TRBV27 | CASTGSGSIKGHEQYF
TRBJ1-4 | TRBV7-8 | CASSLGRVTNEKLFF
TRBJ1-2 | TRBV6-5 | CASSYSAGDNYGYTF
TRBJ1-5 | TRBV28 | CASSTQGGNQPQHF
TRBJ2-1 | TRBV27 | CASSFYFLARDNEQFF
TRBJ2-5 | TRBV3-1/TRBV3-2 | CASSQDEASGVKETQYF